A selection of T cell receptor beta chains follows, all from one sample in a study of Ad26.COV2.S vaccination and SARS-CoV-2 variants. The method was immunoSEQ multiplex PCR; TCRdb's version includes in-frame clones alone and lacks a portion of them. The data hold a few hundred thousand clones, with around 92% observed a single time. The specimen comprised peripheral blood, sampled in a trial of Ad26.COV2.S vaccine versus placebo. The receptors derive from a person aged 18-60 years who received the Ad26.COV2.S COVID-19 vaccine or a placebo. The CDR3 runs from the conserved cysteine through the conserved F or W. A D gene is named only where the DNA matches it firmly. Expanded clones get a size class; other rows say once, few or many, or leave the size out.

NA	NA	TRBV4-3	TRBJ2-2	CASSQDPPGSANTGELFF	TGCGCCAGCAGCCAAGATCCCCCGGGGTCGGCGAACACCGGGGAGCTGTTTTTT
NA	NA	TRBV19	TRBJ2-7	CASSIGAREQYF	TGTGCCAGTAGTATAGGGGCGCGCGAGCAGTACTTC
TRBD2	NA	TRBV7-2	TRBJ2-7	CASSLSGGSPYEQYF	TGTGCCAGCAGCCTTAGCGGGGGGTCACCCTACGAGCAGTACTTC
NA	NA	TRBV3-1/TRBV3-2	TRBJ1-2	CASSQVTGAYGYTF	TGTGCCAGCAGCCAAGTCACGGGAGCCTATGGCTACACCTTC
NA	NA	TRBV4-1	TRBJ2-2	CASSQVGLAAHTGELFF	TGCGCCAGCAGCCAAGTGGGACTCGCTGCTCACACCGGGGAGCTGTTTTTT
NA	NA	TRBV11-2	TRBJ1-1	CASSLTLRGVDTEAFF	TGTGCCAGCAGCTTAACCCTAAGGGGGGTGGACACTGAAGCTTTCTTT
NA	NA	TRBV10-2	TRBJ1-6	CASTGWAGWNSPLHF	TGCGCCAGCACCGGATGGGCAGGGTGGAATTCACCCCTCCACTTT
NA	NA	TRBV6-5	TRBJ2-7	CASSQDLVGQYF	TGTGCCAGCAGTCAGGACCTGGTTGGGCAGTACTTC
NA	NA	TRBV9	TRBJ1-1	CASSTHYGTEAFF	TGTGCCAGCAGCACCCATTACGGCACTGAAGCTTTCTTT
TRBD1	NA	TRBV5-1	TRBJ1-4	CASSLDGTGGEKLFF	TGCGCCAGCAGCTTGGACGGGACAGGGGGAGAAAAACTGTTTTTT
NA	NA	TRBV6-5	TRBJ1-2	CASSYFRGSYGYTF	TGTGCCAGCAGTTATTTTCGGGGAAGCTATGGCTACACCTTC
TRBD1	once	TRBV4-2	TRBJ2-1	CASNQGADGSYNEQFF	TGTGCCAGCAACCAGGGGGCCGATGGCTCTTACAATGAGCAGTTCTTC
TRBD2	NA	TRBV5-1	TRBJ2-3	CASSFRSGGSTDTQYF	TGCGCCAGCAGCTTTAGGTCGGGGGGTAGCACAGATACGCAGTATTTT
TRBD1	NA	TRBV5-1	TRBJ2-7	CASSQADRDHEQYF	TGCGCCAGCAGCCAGGCGGACAGGGACCACGAGCAGTACTTC
NA	NA	TRBV6-4	TRBJ1-2	CASSERVGYGYTF	TGTGCCAGCAGTGAAAGGGTGGGCTATGGCTACACCTTC
NA	NA	TRBV19	TRBJ1-1	CASSVQGNVEAFF	TGTGCCAGTAGTGTACAGGGAAACGTTGAAGCTTTCTTT
TRBD1	NA	TRBV7-2	TRBJ2-7	CASSKQTGGVYEQYF	TGTGCCAGCAGCAAGCAGACAGGGGGCGTCTACGAGCAGTACTTC
NA	NA	TRBV5-1	TRBJ1-1	CASSLTVGNRRNTEAFF	TGCGCCAGCAGCTTGACTGTAGGCAACCGCAGAAACACTGAAGCTTTCTTT
TRBD2	NA	TRBV9	TRBJ2-3	CASSARGDWTGGDTQYF	TGTGCCAGCAGCGCCCGAGGGGACTGGACGGGGGGAGATACGCAGTATTTT
TRBD1	NA	TRBV28	TRBJ1-4	CASKDEGATNEKLFF	TGTGCCAGCAAAGACGAGGGGGCGACTAATGAAAAACTGTTTTTT
NA	few	TRBV7-9	TRBJ2-7	CASSGAGRSSYEQYF	TGTGCCAGCAGCGGGGCGGGACGGTCTTCCTACGAGCAGTACTTC
NA	few	TRBV2	TRBJ2-1	CASSEGQLTNNEQFF	TGTGCCAGCAGTGAAGGGCAGCTAACCAACAATGAGCAGTTCTTC
NA	NA	TRBV7-9	TRBJ2-7	CASSLNSVSYEQYF	TGTGCCAGCAGCTTAAACAGCGTCTCCTACGAGCAGTACTTC
NA	once	TRBV6-5	TRBJ2-6	CASRIRAPGANVLTF	TGTGCCAGCAGGATCAGGGCGCCTGGGGCCAACGTCCTGACTTTC
NA	NA	TRBV5-6	TRBJ1-1	CASSLGQSMNTEAFF	TGTGCCAGCAGCTTAGGACAGTCCATGAACACTGAAGCTTTCTTT
TRBD2	NA	TRBV4-1	TRBJ2-7	CASSQERGALSYEQYF	TGCGCCAGCAGCCAAGAGCGGGGGGCCCTCTCCTACGAGCAGTACTTC
TRBD1	once	TRBV27	TRBJ1-1	CASSSGQGMNTEAFF	TGTGCCAGCAGTTCAGGACAGGGCATGAACACTGAAGCTTTCTTT
NA	NA	TRBV27	TRBJ2-2	CASSLSGRGELFF	TGTGCCAGCAGTCTGAGTGGAAGGGGGGAGCTGTTTTTT
TRBD2	NA	TRBV7-9	TRBJ2-7	CASSFSGTYEQYF	TGTGCCAGCAGCTTTAGCGGGACCTACGAGCAGTACTTC
TRBD1	NA	TRBV6-6	TRBJ1-6	CASSQTGTGPTSNYNSPLHF	TGTGCCAGCAGCCAGACCGGGACAGGGCCCACATCAAATTATAATTCACCCCTCCACTTT
NA	NA	TRBV3-1/TRBV3-2	TRBJ2-5	CAGGSGETQYF	TGTGCCGGGGGGTCGGGAGAGACCCAGTACTTC
NA	NA	TRBV2	TRBJ1-5	CASKPEAINNQPQHF	TGTGCCAGCAAGCCAGAAGCGATCAACAATCAGCCCCAGCATTTT
TRBD1	NA	TRBV5-1	TRBJ2-3	CASSLPGTGGADTQYF	TGCGCCAGCAGCTTGCCTGGGACAGGGGGGGCAGATACGCAGTATTTT
TRBD2	NA	TRBV9	TRBJ2-3	CASSVAPGGGPGDTQYF	TGTGCCAGCAGCGTAGCCCCCGGCGGGGGGCCGGGAGATACGCAGTATTTT
NA	NA	TRBV5-4	TRBJ2-1	CASSFMDRPNNEQFF	TGTGCCAGCAGCTTTATGGACCGACCCAACAATGAGCAGTTCTTC
NA	NA	TRBV12-3/TRBV12-4	TRBJ2-1	CASSPMNEQFF	TGTGCCAGCAGCCCGATGAATGAGCAGTTCTTC